One sample yielded the 15 T cell receptor beta chains listed below, sequenced in a study of blood T cell repertoires in COVID-19. Profiled with immunoSEQ multiplex PCR; TCRdb holds only in-frame clones, not every one. The data contain over 250,000 clones, 87% of them singletons. Source material: PBMCs or T cells enriched from blood (not recorded which). These TCRs come from a woman in her late teens or twenties who had recovered from COVID-19.

This clone was recorded once. The DNA of the CDR3 is TGTGCCAGCAGCCAAGATCGCCAGGGATCCTACGAGCAGTACTTC. Protein product: CASSQDRQGSYEQYF. This chain uses TRBV14 with TRBJ2-7; D might be TRBD1 (5 bases). This CDR3 is built from 15 residues. Trimming cost V 0 bases and J 1 base, with 10 bases left between them. Per the germline V gene, CDR1 is SGHDN and CDR2 is FVKESK.

The V and J genes are TRBV2 and TRBJ1-5; 11 bases line up with TRBD1. The trim removed 6 bases at V and 5 bases at J, leaving 3 bases unmatched. CDR1 and CDR2 from the germline V gene are SNHLY and FYNNEI. This CDR3 has 14 residues. The CDR3 nucleotides read TGTGCCAGCAGCTGGACAGGGGGCGATCAGCCCCAGCATTTT. Its protein is CASSWTGGDQPQHF.

V usage is TRBV6-5 and J usage is TRBJ2-7; 7 bases are a match to TRBD1. With V trimmed by 6 bases and J by 6 bases, 11 bases remained unmatched. There are 14 residues in the CDR3. Germline CDR1 and CDR2: MNHEY and SVGAGI. The CDR3 DNA reads as TGTGCCAGCAGATTTGACAGGGATGTTGGCGAGCAGTACTTC. Translating it yields CASRFDRDVGEQYF.

V is TRBV5-4 and J is TRBJ2-1; D is perhaps TRBD2 (5 bases). There are 16 residues in the CDR3. CDR1 is SGHNT and CDR2 is YYREEE in the germline V gene (reference sequence). Trimming shortened V by 7 bases and J by 5 bases, and 22 bases separated the two germline ends. The CDR3 reads CASGPWWTDRDNEQFF. The CDR3 DNA sequence: TGTGCCAGCGGTCCTTGGTGGACTGATAGGGACAATGAGCAGTTCTTC.

CDR3: CASSLFTGATYEQYF. The CDR3 region has the DNA TGTGCCAGCAGCTTATTTACAGGGGCCACCTACGAGCAGTACTTC. This chain connects TRBV7-9 to TRBJ2-7; 7 positions agree with TRBD1. In germline, CDR1 is SEHNR, CDR2 FQNEAQ (reference sequence). The CDR3 has 15 residues. V was pared by 2 bases and J by 2 bases, with 6 bases of the junction left unmatched.

This chain uses TRBV9 with TRBJ1-2, with D uncertain. From germline, CDR1 is SGDLS and CDR2 YYNGEE. V lost 1 base, J lost 4 bases, and 11 bases lay in between. The CDR3 runs 14 residues. The CDR3 nucleotides read TGTGCCAGCAGCGTATCCGCATCGGGCTATGGCTACACCTTC. This translates into CASSVSASGYGYTF.

The chain couples TRBV15 to TRBJ2-5; 7 bases map to TRBD1. CDR1 and CDR2 from the germline V gene are LNHNV and YYDKDF (reference sequence). CDR3 length: 17 residues. Germline trimming cut 3 bases from V and 0 bases from J; bases unmatched to any gene: 10. CDR3 in amino acids: CATSSLNAGGDQETQYF. DNA for the CDR3: TGTGCCACCAGCAGTTTAAATGCAGGGGGAGACCAAGAGACCCAGTACTTC.

This clone was seen only a few times. The chain recombines TRBV4-1 with TRBJ1-1; possible D gene TRBD1, 6 bases. The length of the CDR3 is 13 residues. Germline values: CDR1 MGHRA, CDR2 YSYEKL. Trimming took 3 bases from V and 10 from J, leaving 15 bases between them. CDR3: CASSQTGPGGAFF. The CDR3 nucleotides are TGCGCCAGCAGCCAGACAGGTCCTGGGGGAGCTTTCTTT.

This sequence joins TRBV18 and TRBJ1-4; D remains ambiguous. There are 16 residues in the CDR3. Germline CDR1 KGHSH, CDR2 LQKENI. V lost 1 base and J lost 0, with 9 bases in between. The DNA for the CDR3 is TGTGCCAGCTCACCACTTATGTCTTCAACTAATGAAAAACTGTTTTTT. This codes for CASSPLMSSTNEKLFF.

The chain has TRBV21-1 and TRBJ1-1; the table's D call, TRBD1, was not checked against the DNA. TRBV21-1 is classified as a pseudogene. There are 17 residues in the CDR3. CDR3 nucleotide sequence: TGTGCCAGCAGCAAGGTGGGGGGGACAGGGGCCCACACTGAAGCTTTCTTT. As protein: CASSKVGGTGAHTEAFF.

This clone was seen once. This rearrangement joins TRBV18 to TRBJ1-2; TRBD1 matches at 7 bases. There are 14 residues in the CDR3. Germline V gives CDR1 KGHSH, CDR2 LQKENI. V gave up 6 bases and J gave up 3 bases; unmatched junction bases: 7. Here the CDR3 reads CASSPGTVHYGYTF. The CDR3 DNA reads TGTGCCAGCTCTCCCGGGACAGTTCACTATGGCTACACCTTC.

The J gene is TRBJ1-2, the V gene TRBV9, with D unclear. The CDR3 extends over 15 amino acids. V lost 0 bases to trimming and J lost 4 bases, with 13 bases between them. Germline V CDR1 and CDR2: SGDLS, YYNGEE. CDR3 region: CASSVALETAYGYTF. The CDR3 DNA reads TGTGCCAGCAGCGTAGCTCTAGAGACCGCCTATGGCTACACCTTC.

The rearrangement links TRBV5-1 to TRBJ2-2, with TRBD1 matching 8 bases. This CDR3 comprises 13 residues. Germline lookup yields CDR1 SGHRS and CDR2 YFSETQ. Losses at the gene ends were 4 bases for V and 5 bases for J; bases not matched to a gene: 1. Here the CDR3 reads CASSGQGTGELFF. CDR3 bases: TGCGCCAGCAGCGGACAGGGAACCGGGGAGCTGTTTTTT. Filled out from reference TRBV5-1 and TRBJ2-2, the complete variable domain reads KAGVTQTPRYLIKTRGQQVTLSCSPISGHRSVSWYQQTPGQGLQFLFEYFSETQRNKGNFPGRFSGRQFSNSRSEMNVSTLELGDSALYLCASSGQGTGELFFGEGSRLTVL.

J is TRBJ1-2 and V is TRBV9; TRBD1 aligns across 7 bases. V dropped 3 bases and J dropped 0; count of bases not matched to a gene: 5. Germline V lookup: CDR1 SGDLS, CDR2 YYNGEE. The CDR3 is 15 residues long. CDR3 loop: CASSAYRGSNYGYTF. The CDR3 bases are TGTGCCAGCAGCGCCTACAGGGGTTCTAACTATGGCTACACCTTC.

J is TRBJ2-3 and V is TRBV10-2; 7 nucleotides match TRBD2. The ends lost 4 bases at V and 1 base at J; junction bases unmatched: 5. This CDR3 has 15 amino acids. Germline loops: CDR1 WSHSY, CDR2 SAAADI. CDR3 in amino acids: CASSGPSGRTDTQYF. In nucleotides, the CDR3 is TGCGCCAGCAGTGGGCCTAGCGGCCGCACAGATACGCAGTATTTT.